Shown below are 29 T cell receptor beta chains from a single sample sequenced in a study of blood T cell repertoires in COVID-19. Libraries were prepared by immunoSEQ multiplex PCR; TCRdb keeps only in-frame clonotypes and omits some of them. The sample lists 75,000 or so clones, roughly 90% occurring once. Material: peripheral blood. These receptors originate from an older man with acute or convalescent COVID-19.

The chain employs TRBV28 and TRBJ1-1, with D possibly being TRBD1 (5 bases). V was shortened by 2 bases and J by 1 base, with 14 bases between the two germline ends. The CDR3 runs 16 residues. CDR1 is MDHEN, CDR2 SYDVKM, per germline. The CDR3 bases are TGTGCCAGCAGTTTACCCCCCCCTACAGGGAACACTGAAGCTTTCTTT. It codes for CASSLPPPTGNTEAFF.

This CDR3 reads CASRLAEGTDTQYF. Here the CDR3 DNA reads TGTGCCAGCAGACTAGCGGAGGGCACAGATACGCAGTATTTT. This rearrangement joins TRBV28 to TRBJ2-3; 8 nucleotides agree with TRBD2. The CDR3 runs to 14 residues. In germline, CDR1 is MDHEN, CDR2 SYDVKM. V was clipped by 6 bases and J by 1 base; unmatched bases: 3.

V gene TRBV3-1 (or the pseudogene TRBV3-2) combines with J gene TRBJ2-3; D is undetermined. The CDR3 sequence is 13 residues long. Germline V CDR1 and CDR2: LGHDT, YNNKEL (reference sequence). V was clipped by 4 bases and J by 6 bases, with 11 bases between them. In DNA, the CDR3 is TGTGCCAGCAGCCTGCTTGACGGGGATACGCAGTATTTT. It codes for CASSLLDGDTQYF.

The V and J genes are TRBV12-3 or TRBV12-4 and TRBJ2-2; D is perhaps TRBD2 (5 bases). V was trimmed by 2 bases and J by 6 bases, leaving 7 bases between them. There are 13 residues in the CDR3. The CDR3 loop reads CASSLLAAGELFF. The CDR3 nucleotides are TGTGCCAGCAGTTTACTAGCTGCCGGGGAGCTGTTTTTT.

The chain is built from TRBV5-1 and TRBJ2-3; D not certain. The CDR3 runs 15 residues. The V end lost 0 bases, the J end lost 6 bases, and 14 bases lay between the germline ends. Germline V gene sequence: CDR1 SGHRS, CDR2 YFSETQ. In DNA form, the CDR3 reads TGCGCCAGCAGCTTGGGAGGCCGATCTCGGGATACGCAGTATTTT. This codes for CASSLGGRSRDTQYF.

The chain links TRBV18 to TRBJ2-7; TRBD2 agrees at 13 bases. Germline trimming cut 6 bases from V and 6 bases from J; bases unmatched to any gene: 8. The CDR3 sequence is 15 residues long. Germline assignment: CDR1 KGHSH and CDR2 LQKENI. The chain's CDR3 is CASSAGTSGTSEQYF. The CDR3 DNA sequence: TGTGCCAGCTCCGCCGGGACTAGCGGGACTAGCGAGCAGTACTTC. Together with reference TRBV18 and TRBJ2-7, the CDR3 gives the full variable domain: NAGVMQNPRHLVRRRGQEARLRCSPMKGHSHVYWYRQLPEEGLKFMVYLQKENIIDESGMPKERFSAEFPKEGPSILRIQQVVRGDSAAYFCASSAGTSGTSEQYFGPGTRLTVT.

This clone has only one observation. The genes are TRBV4-3 and TRBJ2-1, with D uncertain. The CDR3 has 15 amino acids. In germline, CDR1 is LGHNA, CDR2 YSLEER. V was clipped by 3 bases and J by 0 bases, with 9 bases between them. This CDR3 is CASSHGSSSYNEQFF. The CDR3 DNA reads TGCGCCAGCAGCCACGGGTCGAGCTCCTACAATGAGCAGTTCTTC.

The chain recombines TRBV7-9 with TRBJ2-7; 9 positions match TRBD1. The CDR3 is made up of 14 amino acids. Unmatched junction bases numbered 5, after V lost 3 bases and J lost 5 bases. The germline V gene has CDR1 SEHNR and CDR2 FQNEAQ (reference sequence). The CDR3 coding sequence is TGTGCCAGCAGCTTCTTTACAGGGGGCGACGAGCAGTACTTC. Protein sequence: CASSFFTGGDEQYF.

This chain connects TRBV29-1 to TRBJ1-3; TRBD1 might be the D (5 bases). The CDR3 runs 14 residues. The germline gives CDR1 SQVTM, CDR2 ANQGSEA. Trimming stripped 5 bases from V and 4 bases from J, with 15 bases between. The CDR3: CSVITTGTGNTIYF. CDR3 coding DNA: TGCAGCGTTATAACTACAGGTACAGGAAACACCATATATTTT.

The chain recombines TRBV28 with TRBJ2-7; TRBD1 is a possible D gene (5 bases). The CDR3 has 13 residues. Germline V gene data show CDR1 as MDHEN and CDR2 as SYDVKM. V was shortened by 9 bases and J by 6 bases, with 18 bases between the two germline ends. The chain's CDR3 is CASMGPGKGEQYF. The CDR3, as DNA: TGTGCCAGTATGGGGCCAGGGAAGGGCGAGCAGTACTTC. The variable domain in full, with the rest retrieved from reference TRBV28 and TRBJ2-7, is DVKVTQSSRYLVKRTGEKVFLECVQDMDHENMFWYRQDPGLGLRLIYFSYDVKMKEKGDIPEGYSVSREKKERFSLILESASTNQTSMYLCASMGPGKGEQYFGPGTRLTVT.

The chain links TRBV19 to TRBJ2-7, with 8 bases lining up with TRBD1. The CDR3 consists of 13 residues. Germline assignment: CDR1 LNHDA and CDR2 SQIVND (reference sequence). V shed 6 bases, J shed 2 bases, and the junction held 3 bases outside the gene matches. The CDR3 nucleotides are TGTGCCAGTAGCAGGGACAGGACCTACGAGCAGTACTTC. This gives the protein CASSRDRTYEQYF.

This clone was counted a few times. The CDR3 nucleotides are TGTGCCAGCAGCTTAGTAGGGGGTAACTACGAGCAGTACTTC. This encodes CASSLVGGNYEQYF. The chain recombines TRBV7-9 with TRBJ2-7, with D tentatively TRBD1 (6 bases). In germline, CDR1 is SEHNR, CDR2 FQNEAQ (reference sequence). This CDR3 has 14 amino acids. Between the trimmed V and J ends, which lost 1 base and 3 bases, there was a span of 10 bases.

This chain connects TRBV6-1 to TRBJ2-3, with D possibly matching TRBD1 (5 bases). Trimming removed 4 bases at V and 2 bases at J, with 16 bases between. CDR3 length: 16 amino acids. In germline, CDR1 is MNHNS, CDR2 SASEGT. This CDR3 reads CASSVRGTPYTDTQYF. CDR3 DNA sequence: TGTGCCAGCAGTGTTAGGGGAACGCCGTACACAGATACGCAGTATTTT.

The V call is TRBV2, the J call TRBJ2-1; perhaps TRBD2 as D (5 bases). Trimming cost V 4 bases and J 2 bases, with 9 bases left between them. Germline lookup yields CDR1 SNHLY and CDR2 FYNNEI. CDR3 length: 14 amino acids. CDR3 coding DNA: TGTGCCAGCAGTGTTCCGGGGACCTACAATGAGCAGTTCTTC. The encoded protein is CASSVPGTYNEQFF.

This chain links TRBV4-3 with TRBJ2-7; TRBD2 agrees at 11 bases. Germline V gene data show CDR1 as LGHNA and CDR2 as YSLEER. The CDR3 runs 15 residues. V was pared by 2 bases and J by 8 bases, with 8 bases of the junction left unmatched. CDR3 DNA: TGCGCCAGCAGCCAACGACTCCTAGCGGGAGGACAGCAGTACTTC. Its protein is CASSQRLLAGGQQYF.

In its sample, this clone was seen a few times. V is TRBV6-6 and J is TRBJ2-7; D is perhaps TRBD1 (6 bases). The V and J ends lost 8 bases and 2 bases respectively, with 16 bases between them. Germline V gene data show CDR1 as MNHNY and CDR2 as SVGAGI (reference sequence). The CDR3 is 14 amino acids. The CDR3 region has the DNA TGTGCCAGCGGGCGTACCGGGACAACCTACGAGCAGTACTTC. Translating gives CASGRTGTTYEQYF.

This chain connects TRBV21-1 to TRBJ2-2; TRBD2, the D gene given by the table, was not confirmed from the DNA. TRBV21-1 is a documented pseudogene. This CDR3 is built from 17 residues. The CDR3 reads CASSKMEGVPNTGELFF. CDR3 nucleotides: TGTGCCAGCAGCAAAATGGAGGGAGTGCCGAACACCGGGGAGCTGTTTTTT.

The chain carries TRBV28 and TRBJ2-7; D possibly corresponds to TRBD1 (6 bases). Germline V gene sequence: CDR1 MDHEN, CDR2 SYDVKM. The CDR3 totals 12 residues. Between the trimmed V and J ends, which lost 2 bases and 5 bases, there was a span of 7 bases. CDR3 coding DNA: TGTGCCAGCAGTTTAAGGGGGAACGAGCAGTACTTC. Amino acid sequence: CASSLRGNEQYF.

This CDR3 reads CASRGAGGRTGELFF. CDR3 sequence (DNA): TGTGCCAGCAGGGGAGCGGGGGGGCGAACCGGGGAGCTGTTTTTT. V and J are TRBV11-1 and TRBJ2-2; 10 bases fit TRBD2. The junction had 6 bases not matched to a gene; V was cut back by 6 bases and J by 5 bases. The germline gives CDR1 SGHAT, CDR2 FQDESV (reference sequence). The CDR3 extends over 15 amino acids.

The chain recombines TRBV18 with TRBJ1-2; 8 bases are a match to TRBD1. J lost 2 bases, V lost 3 bases, and 8 bases had no gene match. The length of the CDR3 is 16 residues. CDR1 is KGHSH, CDR2 LQKENI, per germline. The CDR3 nucleotides are TGTGCCAGCTCACCTCGAGGTCAGGGGGCAAACTATGGCTACACCTTC. This sequence encodes CASSPRGQGANYGYTF.

The rearrangement joins TRBV5-1 to TRBJ1-2; maybe TRBD1 (5 bases). The germline gives CDR1 SGHRS, CDR2 YFSETQ. The CDR3 length is 13 residues. V was trimmed by 0 bases and J by 2 bases, leaving 5 bases between them. CDR3 protein: CASSLGGNYGYTF. The CDR3 DNA sequence: TGCGCCAGCAGCTTGGGGGGCAACTATGGCTACACCTTC.

The genes are TRBV11-2 and TRBJ2-5, with a tentative D call TRBD2 (6 bases). Germline assignment: CDR1 SGHAT and CDR2 FQNNGV. The V end was cut by 0 bases, the J end by 2 bases, with 10 bases between. The CDR3 totals 15 residues. CDR3 residues: CASSLEWGEQETQYF. The CDR3 region has the DNA TGTGCCAGCAGCTTAGAGTGGGGGGAACAAGAGACCCAGTACTTC.

This sequence joins TRBV14 and TRBJ2-7, with 9 bases identical to TRBD2. Germline-derived CDR1 and CDR2 are SGHDN and FVKESK. The CDR3 has 15 residues. The junction had 11 bases not matched to a gene; V was cut back by 4 bases and J by 7 bases. CDR3 protein: CASSPPGGGRAEQYF. CDR3 in DNA: TGTGCCAGCAGCCCGCCGGGGGGCGGGAGGGCGGAGCAGTACTTC.

V gene TRBV10-2 combines with J gene TRBJ1-5; 11 bases map to TRBD1. V shed 6 bases, J shed 3 bases, and the junction held 4 bases outside the gene matches. From germline, CDR1 is WSHSY and CDR2 SAAADI. The CDR3 runs 15 residues. The CDR3 reads CASRPGQGVNQPQHF. In DNA form, the CDR3 reads TGCGCCAGCAGACCGGGACAGGGGGTCAATCAGCCCCAGCATTTT.

This chain joins TRBV19 and TRBJ1-4; TRBD1 might be the D (5 bases). The CDR3 length is 13 residues. Germline loops: CDR1 LNHDA, CDR2 SQIVND (reference sequence). V was clipped by 5 bases and J by 4 bases, with 8 bases between them. CDR3: CASSPGLNEKLFF. The CDR3 DNA sequence: TGTGCCAGTAGTCCGGGACTTAATGAAAAACTGTTTTTT. Supplemented by reference TRBV19 and TRBJ1-4, the full variable domain reads DGGITQSPKYLFRKEGQNVTLSCEQNLNHDAMYWYRQDPGQGLRLIYYSQIVNDFQKGDIAEGYSVSREKKESFPLTVTSAQKNPTAFYLCASSPGLNEKLFFGSGTQLSVL.

The V call is TRBV28, the J call TRBJ1-1; a weak D match, TRBD1 (6 bases). CDR1 and CDR2 from the germline V gene are MDHEN and SYDVKM. The V gene lost 2 bases and the J gene lost 5 bases, with 12 bases spanning the gap. This CDR3 contains 14 residues. In DNA, the CDR3 is TGTGCCAGCAGTTTACAGACAGGTTTTACTGAAGCTTTCTTT. Translation: CASSLQTGFTEAFF.

This chain connects TRBV9 to TRBJ2-7, with D perhaps matching TRBD2 (5 bases). Germline CDR1 and CDR2: SGDLS and YYNGEE. The CDR3 sequence is 17 residues long. V was trimmed by 0 bases and J by 0 bases, leaving 16 bases between them. CDR3 nucleotide sequence: TGTGCCAGCAGCGTAGACTCCGGGAACCCGAGCTCCTACGAGCAGTACTTC. This encodes CASSVDSGNPSSYEQYF.

The chain recombines TRBV2 with TRBJ2-3; 7 bases line up with TRBD1. J was trimmed by 8 bases and V by 3 bases; bases with no gene match: 11. CDR1 SNHLY and CDR2 FYNNEI come from the germline V gene. There are 15 residues in the CDR3. The CDR3 DNA is TGTGCCAGCAGTGAGGGGCCCCAGGGGGTTGGTACGCAGTATTTT. Its translation: CASSEGPQGVGTQYF.

The chain uses TRBV28 and TRBJ1-5; D is undetermined. This CDR3 region has 14 residues. The V end was cut by 7 bases, the J end by 0 bases, with 10 bases between. Germline V lookup: CDR1 MDHEN, CDR2 SYDVKM. This CDR3 is CASTLVDSNQPQHF. The CDR3 DNA reads TGTGCCAGCACCTTGGTAGATAGCAATCAGCCCCAGCATTTT.